Listed below are T cell receptor beta chains from one sample, sequenced in a study of blood T cell repertoires in COVID-19. Produced via immunoSEQ multiplex PCR; TCRdb's table is partial and in-frame only. Of 200,000 to 250,000 clones in the sample, around 82% were seen once. Sequenced: peripheral blood. The receptors originated from a woman older than 75 with acute or convalescent COVID-19. CDR3s include the opening cysteine and the closing phenylalanine or tryptophan. The listing skips clone size in some rows; elsewhere it reads once, few, many or a size class.

>TRBV5-1|TRBJ1-5|NA|15
CASSPGQGWNQPQHF
>TRBV18|TRBJ2-3|NA|16
CASSPRTGTFTDTQYF
>TRBV3-1/TRBV3-2|TRBJ2-6|once|13
CASTRAGANVLTF
>TRBV5-4|TRBJ2-5|NA|15
CASSPGASGGKTQYF
>TRBV28|TRBJ2-5|NA|14
CASSTIRGAGTQYF
>TRBV7-2|TRBJ1-2|few|15
CASSLEYSSNYGYTF
>TRBV25-1|TRBJ1-4|NA|15
CASRAAGNLGEKLFF
>TRBV5-4|TRBJ2-5|NA|15
CASSIDRGRRETQYF
>TRBV28|TRBJ1-4|NA|15
CASSLTTGLGEKLFF
>TRBV7-3|TRBJ2-2|NA|15
CASSSTVANTGELFF
>TRBV11-3|TRBJ2-1|NA|14
CASRLSGGVNEQFF
>TRBV4-3|TRBJ1-2|NA|16
CASSQEWDRGLDGYTF
>TRBV28|TRBJ2-3|NA|18
CASSFPIRLADRTDTQYF
>TRBV10-1|TRBJ2-5|few|14
CANGPAWVRETQYF
>TRBV6-4|TRBJ1-2|NA|15
CASSEVWGQGFGYTF
>TRBV28|TRBJ2-7|NA|14
CASSEEAFIYEQYF
>TRBV12-3/TRBV12-4|TRBJ1-1|NA|13
CASRRQGSTEAFF
>TRBV4-2|TRBJ1-5|NA|16
CASSQDGVQGNQPQHF
>TRBV27|TRBJ1-4|NA|15
CASSSLDRGNEKLFF
>TRBV19|TRBJ2-5|NA|15
CASRPIAGRQETQYF
>TRBV9|TRBJ1-2|NA|15
CASSVGSGGNYGYTF
>TRBV6-5|TRBJ1-1|NA|12
CASRSMNTEAFF
>TRBV2|TRBJ1-2|NA|14
CASSDPRASAGYTF
>TRBV28|TRBJ1-2|NA|19
CASSLGAGRIEKLNYGYTF
>TRBV2|TRBJ2-5|NA|15
CASSESVGRQETQYF
>TRBV7-3|TRBJ2-7|NA|14
CASSPITRSYEQYF
>TRBV5-8|TRBJ1-1|NA|18
CASSLAGGLGGPPLRAFF